Following are 30 T cell receptor beta chains from one sample sequenced in a study of HIV-infected patients and healthy controls. Reverse transcription used 450 to 650 ng RNA and constant-region primers for alpha and beta. Each of the alpha and beta chains got its own library through chain-specific third strand synthesis with indices. TCRdb fed the 5' RACE reads into MiXCR, producing one record per CDR3 protein. The data contain 5,000 to 6,500 distinct CDR3 sequences, around 8% of them singletons. The repertoire came from unfractionated whole blood and reflected all unsorted peripheral T cells. The material was blood, obtained before antiretroviral therapy. All receptors come from an adult with HIV infection.

A remark on this clonotype: The junction shows a germline mismatch at one end, possibly a read error. V and J are TRBV6-1 and TRBJ1-3; D unclear. This CDR3 is 13 amino acids long. Germline V lookup: CDR1 MNHNS, CDR2 SASEGT. Here the CDR3 DNA reads TGTGCCAGCAGGCAGTTCTCTGAAAACACCATATATTTT. It specifies CASRQFSENTIYF.

This clonotype has a count of ten or more. CDR3 residues: CASSFNAAIYTF. In DNA, the CDR3 is TGTGCCAGCAGTTTCAACGCAGCTATCTACACCTTC. The chain couples TRBV12-3 or TRBV12-4 to TRBJ1-2; D call uncertain. This CDR3 region has 12 residues. Trimming removed 3 bases from V and 10 bases from J, with 12 bases in between.

The V call is TRBV18, the J call TRBJ1-1, with 8 bases lining up with TRBD1. Germline values: CDR1 KGHSH, CDR2 LQKENI. Trimming cost V 2 bases and J 4 bases; bases outside gene matches: 3. CDR3 length equals 14 residues. The CDR3 spells CASSPETGGTEAFF. CDR3 nucleotides: TGTGCCAGCTCACCAGAAACAGGGGGCACTGAAGCTTTCTTT.

This clonotype was found once. The genes are TRBV18 and TRBJ1-1, with D hard to call. The ends were cut back, 3 bases at V and 0 bases at J, with 5 bases in the middle. The CDR3 is made up of 13 amino acids. Germline V gene lookup returns CDR1 KGHSH and CDR2 LQKENI. The CDR3 sequence: CASSPAVNTEAFF. In nucleotides, the CDR3 is TGTGCCAGCTCACCGGCGGTGAACACTGAAGCTTTCTTT.

This clonotype is judged medium-sized. The V and J genes are TRBV10-3 and TRBJ1-1; D remains ambiguous. Trimming stripped 4 bases from V and 1 base from J, with 10 bases between. Per the germline V gene, CDR1 is ENHRY and CDR2 is SYGVKD. The CDR3 covers 14 residues. CDR3 nucleotides: TGTGCCATCAGTGTAGGACCTTCGAACACTGAAGCTTTCTTT. Residues: CAISVGPSNTEAFF.

Regarding this clonotype: Relative to the germline gene, one junction end is altered; a read error may explain this. The chain is built from TRBV7-2 and TRBJ2-3, with 7 positions matching TRBD1. Germline CDR1 is SGHTA and CDR2 is FQGNSA. CDR3 size: 13 residues. For the CDR3, the DNA is TGTGCCAGCAGCTTAGGAGGGACAGATAAGCAGTATTTT. Its protein product is CASSLGGTDKQYF. Filled out from reference TRBV7-2 and TRBJ2-3, the complete variable domain reads GAGVSQSPSNKVTEKGKDVELRCDPISGHTALYWYRQSLGQGLEFLIYFQGNSAPDKSGLPSDRFSAERTGGSVSTLTIQRTQQEDSAVYLCASSLGGTDKQYFGPGTRLTVL.

This clonotype showed up many times. This chain joins TRBV4-1 and TRBJ2-2; the D gene is possibly TRBD2 (5 bases). This CDR3 comprises 15 residues. V lost 5 bases and J lost 2, with 12 bases in between. Germline loops: CDR1 MGHRA, CDR2 YSYEKL. The CDR3 protein is CASSYRETNTGELFF. CDR3 coding DNA: TGCGCCAGCAGCTACCGGGAAACCAACACCGGGGAGCTGTTTTTT.

The table lists this clonotype with many counts. The V call is TRBV10-3, the J call TRBJ2-3, with 10 bases lining up with TRBD1. Germline V CDR1 and CDR2: ENHRY, SYGVKD. This CDR3 comprises 18 residues. Germline trimming cut 2 bases from V and 2 bases from J; bases unmatched to any gene: 10. CDR3 loop: CAISEDVSGQGTTDTQYF. DNA of the CDR3: TGTGCCATCAGTGAGGACGTCTCGGGACAGGGGACCACAGATACGCAGTATTTT.

This clonotype is judged large (0.1 to 1%). The chain carries TRBV2 and TRBJ2-2; tentatively, D is TRBD1 (6 bases). The germline CDR1 and CDR2 sequences are SNHLY and FYNNEI. The CDR3 covers 15 residues. V lost 4 bases and J 1 base, leaving 10 bases between the germline ends. CDR3 residues: CASSGQDVNTGELFF. The CDR3 DNA is TGTGCCAGCAGTGGACAGGACGTGAACACCGGGGAGCTGTTTTTT.

This clonotype was found many times. The rearrangement joins TRBV4-2 to TRBJ2-3; TRBD2 matches at 7 bases. Germline V gene sequence: CDR1 LGHNA, CDR2 YNFKEQ. There are 19 residues in the CDR3. With V trimmed by 0 bases and J by 0 bases, 12 bases remained unmatched. CDR3 bases: TGTGCCAGCAGCCAAGATTTGGGAGGGGCTAGCGCTAGCACAGATACGCAGTATTTT. Protein: CASSQDLGGASASTDTQYF.

By its share, this clonotype is medium-sized. The chain couples TRBV5-1 to TRBJ2-1; D is unresolved. This CDR3 is built from 12 residues. CDR1 and CDR2 from the germline V gene are SGHRS and YFSETQ. V dropped 2 bases and J dropped 10 bases, with 10 bases sitting between them. The CDR3 DNA reads TGCGCCAGCAGCTTAACTACCCGGGAGCAGTTCTTC. This translates into CASSLTTREQFF.

This clonotype was detected ten times or more. The chain recombines TRBV2 with TRBJ2-7; D uncertain. Trimming stripped 4 bases from V and 2 bases from J, with 9 bases between. Germline loops: CDR1 SNHLY, CDR2 FYNNEI. CDR3 size: 13 residues. Here the CDR3 DNA reads TGTGCCAGCAGTGTCGAACAGCCCTACGAGCAGTACTTC. It encodes CASSVEQPYEQYF.

Within the sample, this clonotype is medium-sized. The CDR3 region is CSARVGSGGAWEQFF. CDR3 in DNA: TGCAGTGCTAGAGTCGGCAGCGGGGGGGCCTGGGAGCAGTTCTTC. The V call is TRBV20-1, the J call TRBJ2-1; 10 bases fit TRBD2. Germline V gives CDR1 DFQATT, CDR2 SNEGSKA (reference sequence). V dropped 1 base and J dropped 10; count of bases not matched to a gene: 10. The length of the CDR3 is 15 residues.

By its share, this clonotype is medium-sized. The chain has TRBV5-1 and TRBJ1-1; no clear D. Trimming pared 2 bases from V and 0 bases from J, leaving 5 bases between. CDR1 and CDR2 (germline): SGHRS, YFSETQ. CDR3 length equals 13 residues. This chain's CDR3 is CASSFELNTEAFF. CDR3 coding DNA: TGCGCCAGCAGCTTCGAATTGAACACTGAAGCTTTCTTT.

By share, this clonotype counts as medium-sized. The chain's CDR3 is CASSRGDVKSPLHF. CDR3 DNA sequence: TGTGCCAGTAGTCGCGGGGACGTCAAGTCACCCCTCCACTTT. This chain links TRBV19 with TRBJ1-6; maybe TRBD1 (5 bases). The CDR3 loop spans 14 amino acids. Germline V gene lookup returns CDR1 LNHDA and CDR2 SQIVND (reference sequence). Trimming shortened V by 5 bases and J by 10 bases, and 15 bases separated the two germline ends.

By its share, this clonotype is medium-sized. The chain joins TRBV6-2 or TRBV6-3 to TRBJ2-3; a weak D match, TRBD2 (6 bases). CDR3 size: 15 residues. V was pared by 4 bases and J by 6 bases, with 17 bases between. Germline CDR1 reads MNHEY; CDR2 reads SVGEGT. In DNA form, the CDR3 reads TGTGCCAGCAGTTCACCATTCGCTAGCGCCGATACGCAGTATTTT. As protein: CASSSPFASADTQYF.

By share of the sample, this clonotype is medium-sized. The germline gene is not matched at one end of the junction; a read error may be the cause. The V call is TRBV14, the J call TRBJ2-1; 7 bases align to TRBD2. Germline CDR1 SGHDN, CDR2 FVKESK. CDR3 size: 17 residues. The CDR3 loop reads CASSQLYRRESSNEQFF. The CDR3 DNA reads TGTGCCAGCAGCCAGTTATATCGGCGGGAGTCCTCCAATGAGCAGTTCTTC.

In this sample, this clonotype turned up many times. J is TRBJ2-1 and V is TRBV6-6; TRBD2 is a possible D gene (6 bases). Trimming shortened V by 0 bases and J by 4 bases, and 13 bases separated the two germline ends. The CDR3 has 16 residues. Per the germline V gene, CDR1 is MNHNY and CDR2 is SVGAGI (reference sequence). For the CDR3, the DNA is TGTGCCAGCAGTTACTCCGCGGGACCCCCTTACAATGAGCAGTTCTTC. Its protein product is CASSYSAGPPYNEQFF.

This clonotype is medium-sized by share. The CDR3 bases are TGTGCCATCAGCGAGCAAGGACAGGGCAAAGAGCAGTTCTTC. It translates to CAISEQGQGKEQFF. The gene calls are TRBV10-3 and TRBJ2-1; 8 nucleotides align to TRBD1. Germline-derived CDR1 and CDR2 are ENHRY and SYGVKD. The CDR3 length is 14 residues. Unmatched junction bases numbered 11, after V lost 6 bases and J lost 10 bases.

V gene TRBV19 combines with J gene TRBJ2-2, with TRBD2 matching 12 bases. The CDR3 covers 16 residues. CDR1 is LNHDA and CDR2 is SQIVND in the germline V gene (reference sequence). After removal of 7 bases from V and 5 bases from J, the junction contained 8 bases not matched to a gene. In DNA, the CDR3 is TGTGCCAGTACCGGGACTAGCGGGCTTCAGACCGGGGAGCTGTTTTTT. Translation: CASTGTSGLQTGELFF.

This clonotype was detected many times. The chain links TRBV5-6 to TRBJ2-5, with 10 positions matching TRBD1. This CDR3 contains 16 residues. Losses at the gene ends were 2 bases for V and 2 bases for J; bases not matched to a gene: 6. The germline V gene encodes CDR1 SGHDT and CDR2 YYEEEE. The CDR3, as DNA: TGTGCCAGCAGCTTCGGACAGGGGGGTTGGCAAGAGACCCAGTACTTC. This gives the protein CASSFGQGGWQETQYF.

This clonotype qualifies as medium-sized. In DNA, the CDR3 is TGTGCCAGCAGCCAACTTCACGGGAGGGCTCCCAACAATGAGCAGTTCTTC. It codes for CASSQLHGRAPNNEQFF. V is TRBV3-1 and J is TRBJ2-1; 8 nucleotides align to TRBD2. J lost 5 bases, V lost 2 bases, and 11 bases had no gene match. Germline V gives CDR1 LGHDT, CDR2 YNNKEL (reference sequence). This CDR3 region has 17 residues.

This clonotype was recorded at least ten times. The chain combines TRBV6-2 or TRBV6-3 with TRBJ2-5; D is uncertain. The CDR3 extends over 12 amino acids. Deletions cut 2 bases from V and 11 bases from J, with 12 bases between. Germline V gene data show CDR1 as MNHEY and CDR2 as SVGEGT. The CDR3 sequence is CASSYPDRTQYF. The CDR3 nucleotides are TGTGCCAGCAGTTACCCCGACCGCACGCAGTACTTC.

There are many counts of this clonotype. The chain uses TRBV5-1 and TRBJ2-1; TRBD2 matches at 7 bases. J was trimmed by 8 bases and V by 0 bases; bases with no gene match: 8. The CDR3 covers 15 residues. CDR1 is SGHRS and CDR2 is YFSETQ in the germline V gene. Here the CDR3 reads CASSLVRGSADEQFF. The CDR3, as DNA: TGCGCCAGCAGCTTGGTTCGCGGGAGTGCCGATGAGCAGTTCTTC.

The table lists this clonotype with many counts. The chain combines TRBV5-1 with TRBJ2-1; 7 bases fit TRBD2. The V segment lost 4 bases and the J segment 3 bases; nucleotides outside the gene matches: 7. Germline V gives CDR1 SGHRS, CDR2 YFSETQ. CDR3 size: 15 residues. The CDR3 region has the DNA TGCGCCAGCAGCGGCTCCGGGACTATCTACAATGAGCAGTTCTTC. Translation gives CASSGSGTIYNEQFF.

This clonotype was seen repeatedly, ten times or more. The V call is TRBV6-1, the J call TRBJ1-6; D is undetermined. The CDR3 sequence is 14 residues long. Per the germline V gene, CDR1 is MNHNS and CDR2 is SASEGT. V lost 4 bases, J lost 14 bases, and 18 bases lay in between. Here the CDR3 reads CASSVIREDFTLHF. The CDR3 DNA is TGTGCCAGCAGTGTTATTAGGGAAGATTTCACCCTCCACTTT.

This clonotype is judged medium-sized. The chain couples TRBV13 to TRBJ2-3; TRBD1 is a possible D gene (6 bases). The CDR3 totals 16 residues. Between the trimmed V and J ends, which lost 4 bases and 0 bases, there was a span of 14 bases. Looked up from germline, CDR1 is PRHDT and CDR2 is FYEKMQ (reference sequence). The CDR3 loop reads CASSSTGTTSTDTQYF. CDR3 nucleotide sequence: TGTGCCAGCAGCTCGACCGGGACAACTAGCACAGATACGCAGTATTTT.

This clonotype ranks as medium-sized (0.01 to 0.1%). V gene TRBV19 combines with J gene TRBJ2-1, with 9 bases identical to TRBD2. With V trimmed by 3 bases and J by 8 bases, 8 bases remained unmatched. CDR3 length: 15 amino acids. Germline V gene data show CDR1 as LNHDA and CDR2 as SQIVND (reference sequence). The CDR3 protein is CASSIGGGEQDEQFF. The CDR3 coding sequence is TGTGCCAGTAGTATTGGCGGGGGGGAGCAAGATGAGCAGTTCTTC. The full variable domain, rest sourced from reference TRBV19 and TRBJ2-1, is DGGITQSPKYLFRKEGQNVTLSCEQNLNHDAMYWYRQDPGQGLRLIYYSQIVNDFQKGDIAEGYSVSREKKESFPLTVTSAQKNPTAFYLCASSIGGGEQDEQFFGPGTRLTVL.

This clonotype is judged medium-sized. This chain connects TRBV29-1 to TRBJ1-5, with 9 bases lining up with TRBD1. Germline trimming cut 4 bases from V and 6 bases from J; bases unmatched to any gene: 1. The germline V gene has CDR1 SQVTM and CDR2 ANQGSEA. The CDR3 sequence is 12 residues long. The CDR3 region has the DNA TGCAGCGTTGTGGACAGGGGTCAGCCCCAGCATTTT. Translated, it gives CSVVDRGQPQHF. The complete variable domain, with remaining parts taken from reference TRBV29-1 and TRBJ1-5, reads SAVISQKPSRDICQRGTSLTIQCQVDSQVTMMFWYRQQPGQSLTLIATANQGSEATYESGFVIDKFPISRPNLTFSTLTVSNMSPEDSSIYLCSVVDRGQPQHFGDGTRLSIL.

This clonotype came up many times. The gene calls are TRBV20-1 and TRBJ2-7; D possibly matches TRBD1 or TRBD2 (5 bases each). Trimming left V 4 bases short and J 3 bases short, with 16 bases between. Per the germline V gene, CDR1 is DFQATT and CDR2 is SNEGSKA (reference sequence). This CDR3 is built from 14 residues. CDR3 sequence (DNA): TGCAGTGCTACCTCCGGGACCGTGAGCTACGAGCAGTACTTC. It translates to CSATSGTVSYEQYF.